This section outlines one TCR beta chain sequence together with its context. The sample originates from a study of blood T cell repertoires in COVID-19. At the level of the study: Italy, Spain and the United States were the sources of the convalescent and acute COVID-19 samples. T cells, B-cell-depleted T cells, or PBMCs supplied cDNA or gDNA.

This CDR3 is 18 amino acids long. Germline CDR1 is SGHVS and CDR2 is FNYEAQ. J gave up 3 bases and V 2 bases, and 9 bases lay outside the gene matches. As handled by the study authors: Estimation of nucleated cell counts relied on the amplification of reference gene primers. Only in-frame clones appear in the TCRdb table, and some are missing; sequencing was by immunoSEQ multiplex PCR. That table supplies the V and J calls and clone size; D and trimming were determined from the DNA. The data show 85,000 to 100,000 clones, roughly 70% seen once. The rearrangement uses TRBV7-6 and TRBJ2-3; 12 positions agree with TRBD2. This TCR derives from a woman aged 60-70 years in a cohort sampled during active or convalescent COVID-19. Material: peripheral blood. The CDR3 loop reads CASSLSQLAGGQTDTQYF. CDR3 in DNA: TGTGCCAGCAGCTTAAGTCAACTAGCGGGGGGTCAGACAGATACGCAGTATTTT. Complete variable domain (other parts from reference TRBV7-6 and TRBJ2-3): GAGVSQSPRYKVTKRGQDVALRCDPISGHVSLYWYRQALGQGPEFLTYFNYEAQQDKSGLPNDRFSAERPEGSISTLTIQRTEQRDSAMYRCASSLSQLAGGQTDTQYFGPGTRLTVL.